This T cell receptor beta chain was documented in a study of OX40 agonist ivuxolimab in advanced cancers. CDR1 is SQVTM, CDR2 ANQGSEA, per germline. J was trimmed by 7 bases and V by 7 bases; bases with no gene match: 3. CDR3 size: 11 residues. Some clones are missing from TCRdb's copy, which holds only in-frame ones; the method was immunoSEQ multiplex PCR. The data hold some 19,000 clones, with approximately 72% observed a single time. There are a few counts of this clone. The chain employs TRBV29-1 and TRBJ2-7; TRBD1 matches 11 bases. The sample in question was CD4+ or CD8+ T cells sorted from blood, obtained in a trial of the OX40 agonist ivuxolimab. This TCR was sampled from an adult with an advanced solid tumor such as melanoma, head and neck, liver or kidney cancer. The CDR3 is CSGGQGVEQYF. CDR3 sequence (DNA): TGCAGCGGGGGACAGGGGGTTGAGCAGTACTTC.